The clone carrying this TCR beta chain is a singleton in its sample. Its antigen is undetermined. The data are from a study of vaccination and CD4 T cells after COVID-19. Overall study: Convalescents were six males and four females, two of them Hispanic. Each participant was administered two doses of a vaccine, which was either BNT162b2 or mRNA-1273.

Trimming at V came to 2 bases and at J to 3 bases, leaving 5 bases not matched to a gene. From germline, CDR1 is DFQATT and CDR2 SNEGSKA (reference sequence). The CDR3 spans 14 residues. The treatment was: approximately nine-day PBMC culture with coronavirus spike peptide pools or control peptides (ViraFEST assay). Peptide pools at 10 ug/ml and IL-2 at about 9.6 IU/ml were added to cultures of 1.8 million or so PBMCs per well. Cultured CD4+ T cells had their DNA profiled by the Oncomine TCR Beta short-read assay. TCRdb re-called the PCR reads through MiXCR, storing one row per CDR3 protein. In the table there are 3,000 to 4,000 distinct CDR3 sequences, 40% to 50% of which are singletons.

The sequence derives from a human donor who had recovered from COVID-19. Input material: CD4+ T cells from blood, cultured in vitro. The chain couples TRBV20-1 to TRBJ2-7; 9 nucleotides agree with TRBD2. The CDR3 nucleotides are TGCAGTGCTAGATATAGCGGGGGACGCTACGAGCAGTACTTC. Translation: CSARYSGGRYEQYF.